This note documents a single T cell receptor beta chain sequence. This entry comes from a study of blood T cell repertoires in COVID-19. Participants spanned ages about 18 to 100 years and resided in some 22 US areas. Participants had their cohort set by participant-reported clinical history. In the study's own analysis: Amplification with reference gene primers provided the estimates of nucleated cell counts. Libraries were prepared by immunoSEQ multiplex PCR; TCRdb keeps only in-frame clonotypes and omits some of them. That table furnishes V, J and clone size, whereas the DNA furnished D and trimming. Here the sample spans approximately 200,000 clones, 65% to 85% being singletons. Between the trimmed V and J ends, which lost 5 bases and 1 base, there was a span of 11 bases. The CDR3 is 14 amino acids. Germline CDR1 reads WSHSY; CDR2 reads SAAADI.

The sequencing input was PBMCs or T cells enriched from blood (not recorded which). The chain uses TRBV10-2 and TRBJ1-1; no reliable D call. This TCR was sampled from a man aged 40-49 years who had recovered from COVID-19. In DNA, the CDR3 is TGCGCCAGCAGTCGGACTACAGCGAACACTGAAGCTTTCTTT. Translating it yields CASSRTTANTEAFF.